The T cell receptor beta chain under discussion was sequenced for a study of response to subunit inactivated influenza vaccine. This clonotype was detected a few times. CDR1 is LGHNA and CDR2 is YNFKEQ in the germline V gene. CDR3 length equals 19 residues. The V end was cut by 0 bases, the J end by 4 bases, with 21 bases between. TCRdb re-analysed the RT-PCR reads in MiXCR, keeping a single row per CDR3 protein. Among more than 600,000 distinct CDR3 sequences, less than 20% were seen once, and the ten largest hold 9.5% to 13%. The gene calls are TRBV4-2 and TRBJ2-2; possibly TRBD1 for D (5 bases). The sequenced sample was PBMCs from blood, obtained roughly 5 days after vaccination. This TCR was sampled from a man in his fifties or sixties who received an inactivated influenza vaccine. The CDR3 loop reads CASSQDRMRLHRGTGELFF. The DNA for the CDR3 is TGTGCCAGCAGCCAAGATCGAATGAGACTCCATAGGGGCACCGGGGAGCTGTTTTTT.